A single sample gave rise to the 5 T cell receptor beta chains below, sequenced in a study of cytomegalovirus exposure and HLA in healthy donors. The PCR had 60 Vbeta and 13 Jbeta primers. Sequenced by immunoSEQ multiplex PCR; TCRdb stores in-frame clones only, minus some. The table lists 150,000 to 200,000 clones, roughly 70% of them singletons. Sequenced input: PBMCs. Source of these receptors: a man in his forties in good health and CMV-seropositive.

The V call is TRBV5-5, the J call TRBJ2-7; 7 bases align to TRBD2. This CDR3 contains 15 residues. CDR1 and CDR2 (germline): SGHKS, YYEKEE (reference sequence). Unmatched junction bases numbered 16, after V lost 6 bases and J lost 7 bases. CDR3 amino acids: CASTTTPGEGREQYF. The CDR3 region has the DNA TGTGCCAGCACCACAACTCCCGGGGAGGGACGGGAGCAGTACTTC.

This clone was seen once. CDR3 loop: CATGGGNGYTF. In nucleotides, the CDR3 is TGTGCCACGGGAGGGGGAAATGGCTACACCTTC. V is TRBV10-3 and J is TRBJ1-2, with TRBD1 as a possible D gene (6 bases). The CDR3 spans 11 residues. CDR1 ENHRY and CDR2 SYGVKD come from the germline V gene. Trimming took off 10 bases at V and 6 bases at J, with 12 bases between the two ends.

In nucleotides, the CDR3 is TGCGCCAGCAGCTTGGTCGGTAGGGAGGGGCTCGAGCAGTACTTC. This gives the protein CASSLVGREGLEQYF. This chain links TRBV5-1 with TRBJ2-7; 7 bases match TRBD2. In germline, CDR1 is SGHRS, CDR2 YFSETQ. J was trimmed by 6 bases and V by 0 bases; bases with no gene match: 9. This CDR3 is built from 15 residues.

This clone was observed a single time. CDR3 protein: CASSFAPQGLSTGELFF. The CDR3 coding sequence is TGTGCCAGCAGCTTCGCCCCTCAGGGCCTATCTACCGGGGAGCTGTTTTTT. V is TRBV11-2 and J is TRBJ2-2; possible D gene TRBD1, 5 bases. The V gene's germline CDR1 is SGHAT and CDR2 FQNNGV. V dropped 3 bases and J dropped 5 bases, with 19 bases sitting between them. The CDR3 spans 17 residues.

V gene TRBV19 combines with J gene TRBJ2-5; TRBD2 matches at 10 bases. The J call may be faulty, since TRBJ2-7 better matches the DNA end. The germline CDR1 and CDR2 sequences are LNHDA and SQIVND (reference sequence). The CDR3 has 14 amino acids. DNA for the CDR3: TGTGCCAGCCGCATAGCGGGGGGACTCTACGAGCAGTACTTC. Protein product: CASRIAGGLYEQYF.